This TCR beta chain stems from a study of shared clonotypes between healthy human individuals. The protocol was immunoSEQ multiplex PCR, while the TCRdb copy is restricted to in-frame clones and leaves out a portion. Counted here are about 490,000 clones, over 70% occurring once; the ten biggest clones make up about an eighth. This CDR3 is built from 15 residues. Per the germline V gene, CDR1 is SGHAT and CDR2 is FQNNGV. With V trimmed by 5 bases and J by 1 base, 7 bases remained unmatched. This clonotype was sampled from a woman aged 40 to 55 in good health. Some clones in this sample may be carry-over from other donors' samples. The chain recombines TRBV11-2 with TRBJ1-1, with TRBD1 matching 7 bases. Sequencing used PBMCs. CDR3: CASSKRQGENTEAFF. CDR3 sequence (DNA): TGTGCCAGCAGCAAACGACAGGGAGAGAACACTGAAGCTTTCTTT.